This T cell receptor beta chain was captured by sequencing in a study of blood T cell repertoires in COVID-19. Study at large: Sites across the United States, Italy and Spain contributed samples from acute and convalescent COVID-19. Sources were T cells, B-cell-depleted T cells, or PBMCs; the material itself was cDNA or gDNA.

The CDR3 consists of 13 residues. V lost 2 bases, J lost 2 bases, and 7 bases lay in between. In germline, CDR1 is SGHTA, CDR2 FQGNSA. Only one count was recorded for this clone. In the original processing: Reference gene primers were amplified, and this amplification served to estimate nucleated cell counts. Profiled with immunoSEQ multiplex PCR; TCRdb holds only in-frame clones, not every one. V and J calls plus clone size are reproduced from that table; the DNA served to infer D and trimming. Here the sample spans more than 110,000 clones, 85% to 90% being singletons. Sequenced: peripheral blood. The clonotype originates from a woman older than 75 with acute or convalescent COVID-19. This rearrangement joins TRBV7-2 to TRBJ2-7; no clear D. The CDR3 DNA sequence: TGTGCCAGCAGCTTACCAGGCGCCTACGAGCAGTACTTC. Protein sequence: CASSLPGAYEQYF. Complete variable domain (other parts from reference TRBV7-2 and TRBJ2-7): GAGVSQSPSNKVTEKGKDVELRCDPISGHTALYWYRQSLGQGLEFLIYFQGNSAPDKSGLPSDRFSAERTGGSVSTLTIQRTQQEDSAVYLCASSLPGAYEQYFGPGTRLTVT.